Sequencing of this TCR beta chain was carried out in a study of beta chain features in type 1 diabetes. Study conclusions and caveats: TCRB CDR3s were moderately but significantly shorter in Type 1 diabetes patients in all four CD4+ subsets.

Turning to this clone: Its antigen is not known.

Germline loops: CDR1 SGHDT, CDR2 YYEEEE. V lost 2 bases and J 0 bases, leaving 8 bases between the germline ends. The CDR3 is made up of 14 amino acids. Isolated RNA was reverse transcribed in full, so expressed TCRB transcripts were sequenced. Here immunoSEQ multiplex PCR was the method, and the copy in TCRdb shows in-frame clones only, minus some. The sample gives roughly 250,000 clones, roughly 22% of which show up once; 0.028% is in the top ten. The sequencing sample was made of naive CD4+ T cells from blood. This TCR was recovered from a middle-aged woman with type 1 diabetes. This sequence joins TRBV5-6 and TRBJ1-1, with D unclear. For the CDR3, the DNA is TGTGCCAGCAGCTTCTGGGCCCTGAACACTGAAGCTTTCTTT. Amino acids: CASSFWALNTEAFF.